A selection of T cell receptor beta chains follows, all from one sample in a study of cytomegalovirus exposure and HLA in healthy donors. The assay was immunoSEQ multiplex PCR, and TCRdb's table has in-frame clones only and misses some. Among about 110,000 clones, about 76% were seen once, and the ten largest hold more than 2%. Sequencing used PBMCs. The source of these receptors is a woman younger than 45 in good health and CMV-seronegative. CDR3s include the opening cysteine and the closing phenylalanine or tryptophan. Fields, in order: J gene, D gene, V gene, CDR3 length, clone size, CDR3 protein, CDR3 DNA. D genes are given only for firm matches. Clone size is not always given. Where it is, it says once, few, many or a class for expanded clones.

TRBJ1-4 | NA | TRBV27 | 15 | NA | CASGWRVGTNEKLFF | TGTGCCAGCGGTTGGCGGGTAGGAACTAATGAAAAACTGTTTTTT
TRBJ2-1 | NA | TRBV5-1 | 14 | NA | CASSFWERSSEQFF | TGCGCCAGCAGCTTCTGGGAGAGATCCAGTGAGCAGTTCTTC
TRBJ2-3 | NA | TRBV11-3 | 13 | NA | CASSLGRADTQYF | TGTGCCAGCAGCTTGGGCCGAGCAGATACGCAGTATTTT
TRBJ2-1 | NA | TRBV5-6 | 15 | NA | CASSLVRVGYNEQFF | TGTGCCAGCAGCTTGGTGCGGGTGGGCTACAATGAGCAGTTCTTC
TRBJ1-5 | TRBD1 | TRBV19 | 14 | NA | CASSWTGFNQPQHF | TGTGCCAGTAGCTGGACAGGGTTTAATCAGCCCCAGCATTTT
TRBJ2-1 | TRBD1 | TRBV10-1 | 15 | NA | CASSGTGQGYNEQFF | TGCGCCAGCTCCGGCACGGGACAGGGGTACAATGAGCAGTTCTTC
TRBJ2-5 | TRBD1 | TRBV5-1 | 14 | NA | CASSLGDRKETQYF | TGCGCCAGCAGCTTGGGGGACAGAAAAGAGACCCAGTACTTC
TRBJ1-1 | NA | TRBV29-1 | 13 | NA | CSVPGQWNTEAFF | TGCAGTGTACCGGGACAATGGAACACTGAAGCTTTCTTT
TRBJ2-3 | NA | TRBV11-2 | 16 | NA | CASSLVGRASTDTQYF | TGTGCCAGCAGCTTAGTTGGCAGGGCTAGCACAGATACGCAGTATTTT
TRBJ2-5 | TRBD2 | TRBV10-1 | 17 | once | CASIRGGIAGGQETQYF | TGCGCCAGCATTCGAGGGGGAATAGCGGGAGGACAAGAGACCCAGTACTTC
TRBJ2-5 | TRBD2 | TRBV9 | 17 | NA | CASSVEVTSGPQETQYF | TGTGCCAGCAGCGTAGAGGTGACTAGCGGCCCACAAGAGACCCAGTACTTC
TRBJ2-3 | NA | TRBV9 | 17 | NA | CASSVSYGDRGTDTQYF | TGTGCCAGCAGCGTGTCCTACGGGGATCGGGGAACAGATACGCAGTATTTT
TRBJ2-5 | TRBD2 | TRBV30 | 13 | once | CAWRLAEIETQYF | TGTGCCTGGAGGCTAGCGGAAATAGAGACCCAGTACTTC
TRBJ1-3 | NA | TRBV6-1 | 15 | NA | CASSEWTDPGNTIYF | TGTGCCAGCAGTGAATGGACAGACCCTGGAAACACCATATATTTT
TRBJ2-5 | NA | TRBV7-2 | 13 | few | CASRWTGMETQYF | TGTGCCAGCAGATGGACGGGGATGGAGACCCAGTACTTC
TRBJ2-7 | TRBD2 | TRBV7-2 | 16 | NA | CASSLGGLAGGYEQYF | TGTGCCAGCAGCTTAGGGGGACTAGCGGGAGGGTACGAGCAGTACTTC
TRBJ2-5 | NA | TRBV9 | 19 | NA | CASSPQLPVFGRGQETQYF | TGTGCCAGCAGCCCCCAGCTTCCAGTTTTTGGTAGGGGCCAAGAGACCCAGTACTTC
TRBJ2-7 | TRBD2 | TRBV6-5 | 13 | NA | CASSRSGRYEQYF | TGTGCCAGCAGTCGAAGCGGGAGGTACGAGCAGTACTTC
TRBJ2-5 | TRBD1 | TRBV19 | 15 | NA | CASSGPGQGKETQYF | TGTGCCAGTAGTGGACCGGGACAGGGGAAAGAGACCCAGTACTTC
TRBJ2-5 | TRBD2 | TRBV18 | 14 | NA | CASSPGSGRETQYF | TGTGCCAGCTCACCCGGCAGCGGGAGGGAGACCCAGTACTTC
TRBJ2-7 | TRBD2 | TRBV27 | 15 | NA | CASSPSGRNAHEQYF | TGTGCCAGCAGTCCTAGCGGGAGAAATGCCCACGAGCAGTACTTC
TRBJ1-4 | NA | TRBV5-1 | 14 | NA | CASRYGTSGEKLFF | TGCGCCAGCAGATACGGGACTTCGGGGGAAAAACTGTTTTTT
TRBJ1-4 | TRBD1 | TRBV27 | 15 | NA | CASSSPTGGSEKLFF | TGTGCCAGCAGTTCCCCGACAGGGGGAAGTGAAAAACTGTTTTTT
TRBJ2-1 | TRBD2 | TRBV11-2 | 16 | NA | CASSSRTSGRIDEQFF | TGTGCCAGCAGCTCCCGGACTAGCGGGAGGATCGATGAGCAGTTCTTC
TRBJ1-2 | NA | TRBV4-3 | 15 | NA | CASSQDQGINYGYTF | TGCGCCAGCAGCCAAGATCAGGGGATCAACTATGGCTACACCTTC
TRBJ2-5 | NA | TRBV19 | 13 | NA | CASSMGAVGTQYF | TGTGCCAGTAGTATGGGGGCAGTGGGGACCCAGTACTTC
TRBJ1-5 | NA | TRBV28 | 12 | NA | CASRELGQPQHF | TGTGCCAGTAGGGAGTTAGGTCAGCCCCAGCATTTT
TRBJ2-7 | TRBD2 | TRBV5-4 | 13 | few | CASSASGLEEQYF | TGTGCCAGCAGCGCTAGCGGACTAGAGGAGCAGTACTTC
TRBJ1-3 | NA | TRBV28 | 16 | NA | CASLSVPTDSGNTIYF | TGTGCCAGCCTATCGGTCCCCACAGACTCTGGAAACACCATATATTTT
TRBJ2-7 | NA | TRBV29-1 | 13 | NA | CSVKQKAAYEQYF | TGCAGTGTTAAGCAGAAGGCGGCATACGAGCAGTACTTC
TRBJ2-3 | TRBD2 | TRBV19 | 16 | NA | CASSKQAGTSTDTQYF | TGTGCCAGTAGTAAACAAGCGGGAACTAGCACAGATACGCAGTATTTT
TRBJ1-2 | NA | TRBV19 | 15 | NA | CASNASVRRNYGYTF | TGTGCCAGTAACGCCAGTGTACGGAGGAACTATGGCTACACCTTC
TRBJ2-7 | TRBD1 | TRBV6-6 | 14 | NA | CASSSGTGTYEQYF | TGTGCCAGCAGTTCCGGGACAGGGACCTACGAGCAGTACTTC
TRBJ2-7 | NA | TRBV15 | 13 | NA | CATSRGGTDEQYF | TGTGCCACCAGCAGAGGGGGCACGGACGAGCAGTACTTC
TRBJ2-5 | NA | TRBV5-1 | 17 | NA | CASTLEEGGSFQETQYF | TGCGCCAGCACCCTAGAGGAGGGGGGGTCCTTCCAAGAGACCCAGTACTTC
TRBJ2-1 | NA | TRBV25-1 | 14 | NA | CASSDRDIYNEQFF | TGTGCCAGCAGTGATCGGGACATTTACAATGAGCAGTTCTTC
TRBJ1-3 | NA | TRBV7-2 | 14 | NA | CASSLAGSGNTIYF | TGTGCCAGCAGCTTAGCAGGGAGTGGAAACACCATATATTTT
TRBJ2-5 | NA | TRBV7-8 | 13 | NA | CASSLDREQTQYF | TGTGCCAGCAGCTTAGACAGGGAACAGACCCAGTACTTC
TRBJ1-3 | TRBD1 | TRBV6-1 | 15 | NA | CASSVQGYSGNTIYF | TGTGCCAGCAGTGTACAGGGGTACTCTGGAAACACCATATATTTT
TRBJ2-2 | NA | TRBV18 | 16 | NA | CASSPPDSVVTGELFF | TGTGCCAGCTCACCACCGGACAGCGTAGTCACCGGGGAGCTGTTTTTT
TRBJ1-2 | TRBD1 | TRBV7-6 | 19 | NA | CASSLTLGKGASTVYGYTF | TGTGCCAGCAGCTTAACCCTTGGGAAGGGGGCGTCTACCGTTTATGGCTACACCTTC
TRBJ2-1 | NA | TRBV7-9 | 18 | once | CASSFSGFRGSSYNEQFF | TGTGCCAGCAGCTTTAGTGGTTTTAGAGGGAGCTCCTACAATGAGCAGTTCTTC
TRBJ1-1 | NA | TRBV4-1 | 14 | NA | CASRRLGVWTEAFF | TGCGCCAGCAGACGGCTCGGGGTCTGGACTGAAGCTTTCTTT
TRBJ2-1 | NA | TRBV20-1 | 11 | NA | CSAVSGSEQFF | TGCAGTGCCGTTAGCGGATCTGAGCAGTTCTTC
TRBJ1-3 | TRBD1 | TRBV7-3 | 16 | NA | CASSPGTASSGNTIYF | TGTGCCAGCAGCCCTGGGACAGCTTCCTCTGGAAACACCATATATTTT
TRBJ1-5 | NA | TRBV19 | 13 | NA | CASSRGGGQPQHF | TGTGCCAGTAGCAGGGGAGGGGGGCAGCCCCAGCATTTT
TRBJ1-1 | NA | TRBV14 | 15 | NA | CASSQTSGGNTEAFF | TGTGCCAGCAGCCAAACTTCGGGGGGTAACACTGAAGCTTTCTTT
TRBJ1-4 | NA | TRBV19 | 14 | NA | CASSLHSEDEKLFF | TGTGCCAGTAGTCTGCACTCGGAGGATGAAAAACTGTTTTTT
TRBJ1-5 | NA | TRBV6-5 | 16 | once | CASSYSSRGVGQPQHF | TGTGCCAGCAGTTACTCGTCCAGGGGCGTAGGTCAGCCCCAGCATTTT